Below are 23 T cell receptor beta chains sequenced from a single sample in a study of technical replicates of blood from a handful of donors. The method was immunoSEQ multiplex PCR; TCRdb's version includes in-frame clones alone and lacks a portion of them. Of approximately 100,000 clones in the sample, 96% are singletons; the top ten hold 0.2% to 0.25%. The sequenced sample consisted of T cells isolated from PBMCs. Receptors were obtained from a human donor in good health.

The chain combines TRBV5-1 with TRBJ2-3, with TRBD2 identical over 7 bases. CDR1 and CDR2 (germline): SGHRS, YFSETQ. CDR3 size: 16 residues. The V gene end was trimmed by 4 bases and the J gene end by 2 bases; junction bases not matched to a gene: 10. The CDR3 DNA reads TGCGCCAGCAGCCCTTCGGCTAGCGGATACACAGATACGCAGTATTTT. It codes for CASSPSASGYTDTQYF.

The chain has TRBV9 and TRBJ2-3, with 10 bases that match TRBD2. Trimming removed 4 bases from V and 3 bases from J; junction bases left unmatched: 8. Germline V lookup: CDR1 SGDLS, CDR2 YYNGEE. The length of the CDR3 is 16 residues. For the CDR3, the DNA is TGTGCCAGCAGCCCATTCTCTAGCGGGAGAACAGATACGCAGTATTTT. Translating gives CASSPFSSGRTDTQYF. Full variable domain (rest looked up from reference TRBV9 and TRBJ2-3): DSGVTQTPKHLITATGQRVTLRCSPRSGDLSVYWYQQSLDQGLQFLIQYYNGEERAKGNILERFSAQQFPDLHSELNLSSLELGDSALYFCASSPFSSGRTDTQYFGPGTRLTVL.

The rearrangement uses TRBV29-1 and TRBJ1-2; D possibly corresponds to TRBD1 (5 bases). CDR1 SQVTM and CDR2 ANQGSEA come from the germline V gene. The CDR3 has 12 amino acids. Trimming took 7 bases from V and 4 from J, leaving 13 bases between them. The CDR3 DNA reads TGCAGCGCTTCTCGGGGGGTCTATGGCTACACCTTC. This gives the protein CSASRGVYGYTF.

The CDR3 sequence is CASSLQGAHYGYTF. The CDR3 DNA follows: TGTGCCAGCAGTTTACAGGGGGCTCACTATGGCTACACCTTC. The J gene is TRBJ1-2, the V gene TRBV27, with 8 bases that match TRBD1. Germline V gives CDR1 MNHEY, CDR2 SMNVEV (reference sequence). J lost 3 bases, V lost 2 bases, and 2 bases had no gene match. The CDR3 runs 14 residues.

The V and J genes are TRBV6-5 and TRBJ2-3; TRBD2 matches at 7 bases. CDR3 length equals 16 residues. Unmatched junction bases numbered 13, after V lost 4 bases and J lost 6 bases. Germline CDR1 reads MNHEY; CDR2 reads SVGAGI. For the CDR3, the DNA is TGTGCCAGCAGTTCCGACGGGTTGGGGAGGGGCGATACGCAGTATTTT. Translated: CASSSDGLGRGDTQYF.

CDR3 sequence (DNA): TGTGCCAGCAGTCGAAGCGGGGGGCACACAGATACGCAGTATTTT. Translating gives CASSRSGGHTDTQYF. The chain combines TRBV2 with TRBJ2-3; 9 bases fit TRBD2. The CDR3 spans 15 residues. Germline assignment: CDR1 SNHLY and CDR2 FYNNEI. The V segment lost 5 bases and the J segment 2 bases; nucleotides outside the gene matches: 5.

V usage is TRBV11-2 and J usage is TRBJ2-7; 9 nucleotides line up with TRBD2. The germline CDR1 and CDR2 sequences are SGHAT and FQNNGV. The CDR3 extends over 14 amino acids. The V gene end was trimmed by 3 bases and the J gene end by 4 bases; junction bases not matched to a gene: 4. The CDR3 DNA reads as TGTGCCAGCAGCTTGACTAGCGGAAGTTACGAGCAGTACTTC. Its translation: CASSLTSGSYEQYF.

This chain uses TRBV19 with TRBJ2-1, with a tentative D call TRBD1 (5 bases). Germline CDR1 and CDR2: LNHDA and SQIVND (reference sequence). V was shortened by 5 bases and J by 7 bases, with 15 bases between the two germline ends. CDR3 size: 14 residues. CDR3 nucleotides: TGTGCCAGTAGTCTACTCGACAGTAGGAATGAGCAGTTCTTC. It yields the protein CASSLLDSRNEQFF.

The CDR3 loop reads CASSWTGDNYGYTF. CDR3 coding DNA: TGTGCCAGCAGTTGGACAGGGGATAACTATGGCTACACCTTC. This chain uses TRBV28 with TRBJ1-2; TRBD1 matches at 9 bases. Germline values: CDR1 MDHEN, CDR2 SYDVKM. This CDR3 is built from 14 residues. After removal of 4 bases from V and 1 base from J, the junction contained 1 base not matched to a gene.

This chain connects TRBV5-1 to TRBJ1-2; 7 nucleotides match TRBD1. J was trimmed by 4 bases and V by 8 bases; bases with no gene match: 17. The CDR3 is 16 amino acids. Germline V gives CDR1 SGHRS, CDR2 YFSETQ. CDR3 bases: TGCGCCAGTAAAGGGGGCCCCGATGTAGGGATCTATGGCTACACCTTC. This gives the protein CASKGGPDVGIYGYTF.

The gene calls are TRBV5-1 and TRBJ2-7; 7 bases map to TRBD2. CDR1 is SGHRS and CDR2 is YFSETQ in the germline V gene. The CDR3 contains 15 residues. Losses at the gene ends were 4 bases for V and 3 bases for J; bases not matched to a gene: 10. The CDR3 coding sequence is TGCGCCAGCAGCCTTGGACTAGATGGTAACTACGAGCAGTACTTC. The encoded protein is CASSLGLDGNYEQYF.

The J gene is TRBJ1-2, the V gene TRBV9; 7 bases align to TRBD1. The CDR3 has 14 amino acids. J lost 6 bases, V lost 4 bases, and 9 bases had no gene match. Germline assignment: CDR1 SGDLS and CDR2 YYNGEE. CDR3 in amino acids: CASSKDRRGDGYTF. DNA for the CDR3: TGTGCCAGCAGCAAGGACAGGCGGGGTGATGGCTACACCTTC. The full variable domain, with the rest looked up from reference TRBV9 and TRBJ1-2, is DSGVTQTPKHLITATGQRVTLRCSPRSGDLSVYWYQQSLDQGLQFLIQYYNGEERAKGNILERFSAQQFPDLHSELNLSSLELGDSALYFCASSKDRRGDGYTFGSGTRLTVV.

The J gene is TRBJ2-4, the V gene TRBV14; 8 bases are shared with TRBD2. CDR1 is SGHDN and CDR2 is FVKESK in the germline V gene. The CDR3 loop spans 14 amino acids. The V and J ends lost 4 bases and 5 bases, in that order; junction bases with no gene match: 4. The DNA of the CDR3 is TGTGCCAGCAGCCTTAGCGGGGCCCAAAACATTCAGTACTTC. It yields the protein CASSLSGAQNIQYF.

This chain uses TRBV28 with TRBJ2-1, with D tentatively TRBD1 (6 bases). The CDR3 sequence is 12 residues long. Germline values: CDR1 MDHEN, CDR2 SYDVKM. Between the trimmed V and J ends, which lost 7 bases and 5 bases, there was a span of 9 bases. The CDR3 reads CASMGTNNEQFF. The CDR3 DNA reads TGTGCCAGCATGGGGACAAACAATGAGCAGTTCTTC.

The chain links TRBV27 to TRBJ2-7; TRBD1 agrees at 7 bases. Trimming took 9 bases from V and 2 from J; bases not matched to a gene: 10. This CDR3 contains 14 residues. Germline assignment: CDR1 MNHEY and CDR2 SMNVEV (reference sequence). DNA of the CDR3: TGTGCCAGAGGGGGCTTCAAGGGGACCTACGAGCAGTACTTC. The encoded protein is CARGGFKGTYEQYF.

V gene TRBV11-3 combines with J gene TRBJ2-1; TRBD1 matches 8 bases. The CDR3 is 16 amino acids. V shed 0 bases and J 2 bases; nucleotides not matched to a gene: 3. Germline CDR1 SGHNT, CDR2 YENEEA. DNA for the CDR3: TGTGCCAGCAGCTTAGAAGGGACAGGTACCTACAATGAGCAGTTCTTC. Its protein product is CASSLEGTGTYNEQFF.

The chain uses TRBV6-6 and TRBJ1-1; a weak D match, TRBD1 (5 bases). The CDR3 is 14 amino acids. Trimming pared 4 bases from V and 0 bases from J, leaving 9 bases between. Germline CDR1 is MNHNY and CDR2 is SVGAGI (reference sequence). The CDR3 bases are TGTGCCAGCAGTTCGACAGTCATGAACACTGAAGCTTTCTTT. Translated, it gives CASSSTVMNTEAFF.

The chain combines TRBV6-1 with TRBJ1-4; maybe TRBD1 (5 bases). CDR1 is MNHNS, CDR2 SASEGT, per germline. V lost 0 bases and J lost 0, with 11 bases in between. CDR3 length equals 17 residues. The CDR3 region has the DNA TGTGCCAGCAGTGAAGCCCATGGGGGGGCAACTAATGAAAAACTGTTTTTT. This gives the protein CASSEAHGGATNEKLFF.

The chain carries TRBV5-5 and TRBJ2-7; 9 nucleotides line up with TRBD1. The CDR3 spans 15 residues. With V trimmed by 1 base and J by 5 bases, 7 bases remained unmatched. From germline, CDR1 is SGHKS and CDR2 YYEKEE (reference sequence). The CDR3: CASSLLWTGDDEQYF. The CDR3 bases are TGTGCCAGCAGCTTGCTTTGGACAGGGGACGACGAGCAGTACTTC.

This clone appeared once. J is TRBJ2-7 and V is TRBV5-1; no clear D. CDR3 length: 12 amino acids. In germline, CDR1 is SGHRS, CDR2 YFSETQ. V was pared by 1 base and J by 3 bases, with 5 bases between. In DNA, the CDR3 is TGCGCCAGCAGCTTGACTAACTACGAGCAGTACTTC. The encoded protein is CASSLTNYEQYF.

This chain joins TRBV29-1 and TRBJ1-2; 11 positions match TRBD1. The germline CDR1 and CDR2 sequences are SQVTM and ANQGSEA. There are 12 residues in the CDR3. The trim removed 4 bases at V and 8 bases at J, leaving 3 bases unmatched. CDR3 amino acids: CSVVGQGAGYTF. The CDR3 DNA reads as TGCAGCGTTGTTGGACAGGGGGCCGGCTACACCTTC.

The genes are TRBV27 and TRBJ2-5; 7 nucleotides line up with TRBD2. The ends lost 6 bases at V and 4 bases at J; junction bases unmatched: 5. This CDR3 comprises 13 residues. Germline V gene lookup returns CDR1 MNHEY and CDR2 SMNVEV (reference sequence). CDR3 in amino acids: CASRPIAGETQYF. The CDR3 DNA follows: TGTGCCAGCAGACCCATAGCGGGAGAGACCCAGTACTTC.

The V call is TRBV6-5, the J call TRBJ2-2, with no clear D. The CDR3 covers 14 residues. Germline V gives CDR1 MNHEY, CDR2 SVGAGI. Between the trimmed V and J ends, which lost 4 bases and 1 base, there was a span of 7 bases. DNA of the CDR3: TGTGCCAGCAGTTCCAACAGGAACACCGGGGAGCTGTTTTTT. It is translated as CASSSNRNTGELFF.